This entry lists 20 T cell receptor beta chains sequenced from one sample in a study of cytomegalovirus exposure and HLA in healthy donors (dated 2017 in TCRdb). Libraries were built with the immunoSEQ multiplex PCR assay. For the multiplex PCR, a mixture combining 60 forward primers for TCR Vbeta segments and 13 reverse primers for TCR Jbeta segments was used. In TCRdb, the immuneACCESS table is reduced to in-frame sequences with V and J assigned. These tables do not hold every clone; where another copy was compared, an unresolved V gene accounts for under half, and the others remain unexplained. In this sample's table one finds around 150,000 clones. The ten largest clones take up 1.3% of the sample. Sequences were obtained from PBMCs. All receptors derive from a woman aged 60-75 years in good health and CMV-seronegative.

This chain links TRBV4-3 with TRBJ2-3; 9 positions match TRBD2. The CDR3 spans 17 residues. After removal of 0 bases from V and 1 base from J, the junction contained 5 bases not matched to a gene. Germline V gives CDR1 LGHNA, CDR2 YSLEER. CDR3 in DNA: TGCGCCAGCAGCCAAGACCGCCCTAGCGGGGGCACAGATACGCAGTATTTT. As protein: CASSQDRPSGGTDTQYF.

The gene calls are TRBV4-3 and TRBJ2-2; 8 nucleotides match TRBD1. The CDR3 has 17 residues. The V gene's germline CDR1 is LGHNA and CDR2 YSLEER. V gave up 0 bases and J gave up 0 bases; unmatched junction bases: 3. Written as DNA, the CDR3 is TGCGCCAGCAGCCAAGATGCACAGGGGGCGAACACCGGGGAGCTGTTTTTT. Its protein is CASSQDAQGANTGELFF.

The chain couples TRBV5-1 to TRBJ1-5; the D gene is possibly TRBD1 (5 bases). The CDR3 sequence is 15 residues long. The germline V gene has CDR1 SGHRS and CDR2 YFSETQ. The ends were cut back, 0 bases at V and 4 bases at J, with 11 bases in the middle. CDR3 amino acids: CASSLAGRRNQPQHF. The CDR3 DNA reads TGCGCCAGCAGCTTGGCAGGGAGGCGAAATCAGCCCCAGCATTTT.

CDR3 region: CASARGGLYEQYF. CDR3 DNA sequence: TGTGCTAGTGCCCGGGGGGGCCTCTACGAGCAGTACTTC. The chain joins TRBV12-5 to TRBJ2-7, with TRBD2 identical over 8 bases. CDR3 size: 13 residues. Germline loops: CDR1 LGHNT, CDR2 FRNRAP. The V and J ends lost 7 bases and 3 bases, in that order; junction bases with no gene match: 5.

The V call is TRBV9, the J call TRBJ2-1; no clear D. V was clipped by 4 bases and J by 2 bases, with 13 bases between them. Germline CDR1 is SGDLS and CDR2 is YYNGEE. CDR3 length: 15 residues. The CDR3 loop reads CASSRLGGAYNEQFF. DNA of the CDR3: TGTGCCAGCAGCCGTCTAGGCGGAGCCTACAATGAGCAGTTCTTC.

The CDR3 protein is CSVEEGQGTGEQFF. The CDR3 coding sequence is TGCAGCGTTGAAGAAGGGCAGGGGACCGGTGAGCAGTTCTTC. The chain uses TRBV29-1 and TRBJ2-1; D may be TRBD1 (6 bases). V was pared by 0 bases and J by 9 bases, with 15 bases between. Germline lookup yields CDR1 SQVTM and CDR2 ANQGSEA. This CDR3 has 14 residues.

The rearrangement links TRBV7-8 to TRBJ2-7; weak D call: TRBD1 (6 bases). The V end lost 5 bases, the J end lost 4 bases, and 9 bases lay between the germline ends. This CDR3 region has 12 residues. Germline V gene data show CDR1 as SGHVS and CDR2 as FQNEAQ. The CDR3 sequence is CASSRTAYEQYF. CDR3 bases: TGTGCCAGCAGCAGGACAGCTTACGAGCAGTACTTC.

The V call is TRBV7-9, the J call TRBJ2-3, with TRBD1 matching 8 bases. The length of the CDR3 is 18 residues. The germline V gene has CDR1 SEHNR and CDR2 FQNEAQ (reference sequence). The junction had 18 bases not matched to a gene; V was cut back by 4 bases and J by 6 bases. The CDR3 region has the DNA TGTGCCAGCAGCTGGTTACTGTCGGGACAGGCTCTCATGGATACGCAGTATTTT. Translating gives CASSWLLSGQALMDTQYF.

This rearrangement joins TRBV6-1 to TRBJ1-1; D call uncertain. The CDR3 is 11 amino acids. In germline, CDR1 is MNHNS, CDR2 SASEGT. The ends were cut back, 10 bases at V and 7 bases at J, with 13 bases in the middle. CDR3 DNA: TGTGCCACCACGGTAGGACTTGAAGCTTTCTTT. It specifies CATTVGLEAFF.

In DNA, the CDR3 is TGTGCCAGCAGCCCCACCCCGGGCCTAGCGGGGGGAAGCTCCTACGAGCAGTACTTC. Residues: CASSPTPGLAGGSSYEQYF. The gene calls are TRBV14 and TRBJ2-7; TRBD2 matches 11 bases. The CDR3 consists of 19 residues. J gave up 0 bases and V 4 bases, and 14 bases lay outside the gene matches. In germline, CDR1 is SGHDN, CDR2 FVKESK.

The chain has TRBV10-3 and TRBJ2-1; the match to TRBD2 covers 13 bases. Germline assignment: CDR1 ENHRY and CDR2 SYGVKD. The CDR3 is 16 residues long. J gave up 10 bases and V 2 bases, and 8 bases lay outside the gene matches. The CDR3 is CAISEGLAGVDKEQFF. CDR3 nucleotides: TGTGCCATCAGTGAGGGACTAGCGGGAGTGGATAAGGAGCAGTTCTTC.

The chain uses TRBV16 and TRBJ2-1, with 13 bases that match TRBD2. After removal of 0 bases from V and 9 bases from J, the junction contained 11 bases not matched to a gene. Germline-derived CDR1 and CDR2 are KGHSY and FQNENV. The CDR3 is made up of 18 amino acids. The CDR3 region is CASSQSGLAGVLRGEQFF. CDR3 DNA: TGTGCCAGCAGCCAATCAGGACTAGCGGGAGTTTTACGGGGTGAGCAGTTCTTC.

The CDR3 spells CASSQGLSAKNIQYF. The CDR3 DNA is TGTGCCAGCAGCCAGGGACTTTCAGCCAAAAACATTCAGTACTTC. The V gene is TRBV7-2, the J gene TRBJ2-4; a weak D match, TRBD2 (6 bases). V was clipped by 5 bases and J by 0 bases, with 11 bases between them. CDR1 and CDR2 from the germline V gene are SGHTA and FQGNSA. The CDR3 has 15 amino acids. The full variable domain, completed using reference TRBV7-2 and TRBJ2-4, is GAGVSQSPSNKVTEKGKDVELRCDPISGHTALYWYRQSLGQGLEFLIYFQGNSAPDKSGLPSDRFSAERTGGSVSTLTIQRTQQEDSAVYLCASSQGLSAKNIQYFGAGTRLSVL.

This chain joins TRBV7-2 and TRBJ1-5; TRBD1 matches at 10 bases. With V trimmed by 1 base and J by 5 bases, 2 bases remained unmatched. Germline V gene lookup returns CDR1 SGHTA and CDR2 FQGNSA. This CDR3 spans 15 amino acids. CDR3 loop: CASSLGQGADQPQHF. In nucleotides, the CDR3 is TGTGCCAGCAGCTTAGGACAGGGGGCCGATCAGCCCCAGCATTTT.

The chain uses TRBV5-6 and TRBJ2-7; no clear D. V was clipped by 0 bases and J by 7 bases, with 14 bases between them. Per the germline V gene, CDR1 is SGHDT and CDR2 is YYEEEE. CDR3 size: 14 residues. Written as DNA, the CDR3 is TGTGCCAGCAGCTTGGCCCGAGGAGTAGGAGAGCAGTACTTC. Translated, it gives CASSLARGVGEQYF.

The gene calls are TRBV6-1 and TRBJ1-6; the match to TRBD1 covers 7 bases. This CDR3 comprises 15 residues. Germline-derived CDR1 and CDR2 are MNHNS and SASEGT. V lost 5 bases to trimming and J lost 7 bases; unmatched junction nucleotides: 8. The CDR3 loop reads CASSSTGALNSPLHF. The DNA for the CDR3 is TGTGCCAGCAGTTCTACAGGGGCCTTAAATTCACCCCTCCACTTT.

The rearrangement links TRBV2 to TRBJ1-5, with a possible D match to TRBD1 (6 bases). The V and J ends lost 6 bases and 4 bases respectively, with 13 bases between them. Germline V lookup: CDR1 SNHLY, CDR2 FYNNEI. The length of the CDR3 is 14 residues. In DNA, the CDR3 is TGTGCCAGCAGGGTTACAGGGATGAATCAGCCCCAGCATTTT. It translates to CASRVTGMNQPQHF.

V and J are TRBV11-3 and TRBJ1-1, with D possibly being TRBD1 (6 bases). The germline V gene encodes CDR1 SGHNT and CDR2 YENEEA. V was clipped by 0 bases and J by 1 base, with 9 bases between them. The length of the CDR3 is 15 residues. As DNA, the CDR3 is TGTGCCAGCAGCTTAGATGGGGGCCCGAACACTGAAGCTTTCTTT. Its translation: CASSLDGGPNTEAFF.

The J gene is TRBJ2-1, the V gene TRBV5-1; D unresolved. The germline gives CDR1 SGHRS, CDR2 YFSETQ. This CDR3 has 18 amino acids. Trimming cost V 0 bases and J 0 bases, with 16 bases left between them. The CDR3 sequence: CASSLADQVVGSYNEQFF. DNA for the CDR3: TGCGCCAGCAGCTTGGCCGACCAGGTTGTAGGCTCCTACAATGAGCAGTTCTTC.

The chain is built from TRBV5-1 and TRBJ1-1; 9 positions match TRBD1. The CDR3 length is 14 residues. Germline assignment: CDR1 SGHRS and CDR2 YFSETQ. V lost 0 bases, J lost 7 bases, and 4 bases stayed unmatched. CDR3 loop: CASSLGDRANEAFF. DNA of the CDR3: TGCGCCAGCAGCTTGGGGGACAGGGCAAATGAAGCTTTCTTT.